The 4 T cell receptor beta chains below were found in one sample sequenced in a study of shared clonotypes between healthy human individuals. The protocol was immunoSEQ multiplex PCR, while the TCRdb copy is restricted to in-frame clones and leaves out a portion. The sample gives around 1.1 million clones, approximately 80% of which show up once; almost 0.9% is in the top ten. The sample taken for sequencing was memory CD4+ T cells from PBMCs. As for subset: CD45RA-negative fraction. Receptors were obtained from a man between 18 and 35 years old in good health. Some clones in this sample may be carry-over from other donors' samples.

V usage is TRBV12-5 and J usage is TRBJ1-3; 7 bases agree with TRBD1. J was trimmed by 1 base and V by 6 bases; bases with no gene match: 21. The length of the CDR3 is 20 residues. The V gene's germline CDR1 is LGHNT and CDR2 FRNRAP. CDR3 bases: TGTGCTAGTGGCTTCGACAGGGCGCCTGTGCTGTTTTGTTCTGGAAACACCATATATTTT. This encodes CASGFDRAPVLFCSGNTIYF.

The chain employs TRBV18 and TRBJ2-1; TRBD1 aligns across 8 bases. V was clipped by 3 bases and J by 3 bases; unmatched bases: 4. The CDR3 extends over 15 amino acids. Germline V lookup: CDR1 KGHSH, CDR2 LQKENI. The CDR3 loop is CASSPPGQGYNEQFF. DNA of the CDR3: TGTGCCAGCTCACCCCCCGGACAGGGCTACAATGAGCAGTTCTTC.

This clone was detected only once. This chain uses TRBV11-2 with TRBJ1-1; D perhaps matches TRBD1 (5 bases). This CDR3 has 14 residues. The germline V gene has CDR1 SGHAT and CDR2 FQNNGV. Trimming pared 2 bases from V and 4 bases from J, leaving 11 bases between. The CDR3 spells CASSLLGGPTEAFF. CDR3 DNA sequence: TGTGCCAGCAGCTTACTCGGGGGACCCACTGAAGCTTTCTTT.

The rearrangement joins TRBV2 to TRBJ1-5, with TRBD1 as a possible D gene (6 bases). Germline values: CDR1 SNHLY, CDR2 FYNNEI. Trimming removed 6 bases from V and 4 bases from J, with 13 bases in between. There are 14 residues in the CDR3. CDR3 in amino acids: CASRESQGNQPQHF. The CDR3 DNA reads TGTGCCAGCAGGGAATCACAGGGTAATCAGCCCCAGCATTTT.